Below, 26 T cell receptor beta chains from the same sample are listed, as sequenced in a study of blood T cell repertoires in COVID-19. The assay was immunoSEQ multiplex PCR, and TCRdb's table has in-frame clones only and misses some. In the table there are over 110,000 clones, around 88% of which are singletons. The sample was peripheral blood. These TCRs come from a human donor in a cohort sampled during active COVID-19.

The rearrangement links TRBV19 to TRBJ2-6; TRBD1 is a possible D gene (6 bases). V was cut by 3 bases and J by 2 bases, with 8 bases left in between. Germline V gene lookup returns CDR1 LNHDA and CDR2 SQIVND (reference sequence). The CDR3 runs 15 residues. The CDR3 loop is CASSIRTAGANVLTF. CDR3 nucleotide sequence: TGTGCCAGTAGTATTAGGACAGCTGGGGCCAACGTCCTGACTTTC.

The rearrangement joins TRBV5-4 to TRBJ2-6, with a weak D call TRBD1 (6 bases). The CDR3 has 16 amino acids. Germline loops: CDR1 SGHNT, CDR2 YYREEE (reference sequence). Deletions cut 0 bases from V and 0 bases from J, with 7 bases between. CDR3 nucleotides: TGTGCCAGCAGCTTGGGAGGGGGCTCTGGGGCCAACGTCCTGACTTTC. Protein sequence: CASSLGGGSGANVLTF.

This chain connects TRBV27 to TRBJ1-2; D not certain. CDR1 MNHEY and CDR2 SMNVEV come from the germline V gene (reference sequence). Trimming left V 5 bases short and J 2 bases short, with 9 bases between. This CDR3 spans 13 amino acids. Written as DNA, the CDR3 is TGTGCCAGCAGTCGAGTGGGCAACTATGGCTACACCTTC. Translating gives CASSRVGNYGYTF.

The V gene is TRBV2, the J gene TRBJ2-5, with a tentative D call TRBD2 (6 bases). This CDR3 contains 12 residues. V lost 5 bases and J 5 bases, leaving 9 bases between the germline ends. Germline lookup yields CDR1 SNHLY and CDR2 FYNNEI. Here the CDR3 DNA reads TGTGCCAGCAGTTCAGGGAGGGAGACCCAGTACTTC. Protein sequence: CASSSGRETQYF.

This chain uses TRBV13 with TRBJ1-2; 9 positions agree with TRBD1. The CDR3 length is 15 residues. The V gene's germline CDR1 is PRHDT and CDR2 FYEKMQ (reference sequence). Germline trimming cut 8 bases from V and 7 bases from J; bases unmatched to any gene: 14. DNA for the CDR3: TGTGCCAGCTCCGGGACAGGGTTCTCTCTGAGTGGCTACACCTTC. It translates to CASSGTGFSLSGYTF.

Only one count was recorded for this clone. The chain combines TRBV7-2 with TRBJ2-1; 10 positions agree with TRBD2. Trimming took 2 bases from V and 2 from J; bases not matched to a gene: 0. The length of the CDR3 is 15 residues. CDR1 and CDR2 (germline): SGHTA, FQGNSA. The CDR3 DNA reads as TGTGCCAGCAGCTTAACTAGCGGGACCTACAATGAGCAGTTCTTC. The encoded protein is CASSLTSGTYNEQFF.

To note about this clone: One end of the junction is discordant with germline, which a read error may explain. This chain joins TRBV7-6 and TRBJ2-1; tentative D call: TRBD2 (6 bases). Germline CDR1 is SGHVS and CDR2 is FNYEAQ. The CDR3 totals 16 residues. The CDR3 DNA sequence: TGTGCCAGCACCTTAGGAGGGCGACTAGACTACAATGAGCAGTTCTTC. It codes for CASTLGGRLDYNEQFF. Variable domain in full (rest from reference TRBV7-6 and TRBJ2-1): GAGVSQSPRYKVTKRGQDVALRCDPISGHVSLYWYRQALGQGPEFLTYFNYEAQQDKSGLPNDRFSAERPEGSISTLTIQRTEQRDSAMYRCASTLGGRLDYNEQFFGPGTRLTVL.

The gene calls are TRBV6-5 and TRBJ2-1, with 7 bases fitting TRBD2. Germline V gives CDR1 MNHEY, CDR2 SVGAGI. Losses at the gene ends were 7 bases for V and 0 bases for J; bases not matched to a gene: 3. The CDR3 contains 14 residues. The CDR3 bases are TGTGCCAGCATGGGGGGGAGCTCCTACAATGAGCAGTTCTTC. This codes for CASMGGSSYNEQFF.

The chain couples TRBV6-5 to TRBJ1-2, with 12 bases matching TRBD1. The CDR3 extends over 14 amino acids. Germline CDR1 and CDR2: MNHEY and SVGAGI. V dropped 6 bases and J dropped 4; count of bases not matched to a gene: 3. CDR3 DNA: TGTGCCAGCAGGCCGGGACAGGGGGCCTATGGCTACACCTTC. This sequence encodes CASRPGQGAYGYTF.

The rearrangement uses TRBV5-1 and TRBJ2-7; 10 nucleotides line up with TRBD2. Germline assignment: CDR1 SGHRS and CDR2 YFSETQ. Unmatched junction bases numbered 1, after V lost 2 bases and J lost 2 bases. The CDR3 has 14 residues. This CDR3 is CASSFSGGTYEQYF. The CDR3 DNA follows: TGCGCCAGCAGCTTTAGCGGGGGGACCTACGAGCAGTACTTC.

The V gene is TRBV5-1, the J gene TRBJ2-6, with TRBD2 matching 7 bases. The V gene's germline CDR1 is SGHRS and CDR2 YFSETQ. This CDR3 spans 18 amino acids. V shed 0 bases, J shed 4 bases, and the junction held 10 bases outside the gene matches. CDR3 sequence: CASSLEPVTGRGANVLTF. In DNA, the CDR3 is TGCGCCAGCAGCTTGGAACCTGTGACCGGGAGGGGGGCCAACGTCCTGACTTTC. Variable domain in full (rest from reference TRBV5-1 and TRBJ2-6): KAGVTQTPRYLIKTRGQQVTLSCSPISGHRSVSWYQQTPGQGLQFLFEYFSETQRNKGNFPGRFSGRQFSNSRSEMNVSTLELGDSALYLCASSLEPVTGRGANVLTFGAGSRLTVL.

The chain recombines TRBV29-1 with TRBJ2-2; 10 positions agree with TRBD1. Germline-derived CDR1 and CDR2 are SQVTM and ANQGSEA. The V gene end was trimmed by 6 bases and the J gene end by 6 bases; junction bases not matched to a gene: 4. CDR3 size: 13 residues. This chain's CDR3 is CSVAGQGAGELFF. The CDR3 bases are TGCAGCGTGGCAGGACAGGGGGCCGGGGAGCTGTTTTTT.

The chain joins TRBV5-4 to TRBJ2-1; 8 bases fit TRBD2. The CDR3 sequence is 15 residues long. CDR1 is SGHNT and CDR2 is YYREEE in the germline V gene (reference sequence). Losses at the gene ends were 5 bases for V and 5 bases for J; bases not matched to a gene: 9. CDR3 residues: CASSAPTGGDNEQFF. CDR3 sequence (DNA): TGTGCCAGCAGTGCCCCGACCGGGGGGGACAATGAGCAGTTCTTC. The complete variable domain, with remaining parts taken from reference TRBV5-4 and TRBJ2-1, reads ETGVTQSPTHLIKTRGQQVTLRCSSQSGHNTVSWYQQALGQGPQFIFQYYREEENGRGNFPPRFSGLQFPNYSSELNVNALELDDSALYLCASSAPTGGDNEQFFGPGTRLTVL.

The rearrangement uses TRBV7-7 and TRBJ2-5, with TRBD2 matching 11 bases. The CDR3 is 15 residues long. Germline loops: CDR1 SSHAT, CDR2 FNYEAQ (reference sequence). With V trimmed by 3 bases and J by 5 bases, 5 bases remained unmatched. CDR3 sequence: CASSFYSGGAETQYF. CDR3 sequence (DNA): TGTGCCAGCAGCTTCTATAGCGGGGGGGCTGAGACCCAGTACTTC.

The CDR3 protein is CAWSAYGGSGELFF. DNA of the CDR3: TGTGCCTGGAGTGCTTATGGAGGGTCTGGGGAGCTGTTTTTT. The chain links TRBV30 to TRBJ2-2; D possibly corresponds to TRBD2 (6 bases). Per the germline V gene, CDR1 is GTSNPN and CDR2 is SVGIG (reference sequence). Deletions cut 1 base from V and 8 bases from J, with 14 bases between. This CDR3 comprises 14 residues.

The rearrangement uses TRBV9 and TRBJ2-1, with unresolved D. The germline V gene has CDR1 SGDLS and CDR2 YYNGEE. The CDR3 spans 14 residues. The V end was cut by 0 bases, the J end by 6 bases, with 10 bases between. CDR3 loop: CASSVAIEVNEQFF. The CDR3 DNA reads as TGTGCCAGCAGCGTAGCTATCGAGGTCAATGAGCAGTTCTTC. The full variable domain, with the rest looked up from reference TRBV9 and TRBJ2-1, is DSGVTQTPKHLITATGQRVTLRCSPRSGDLSVYWYQQSLDQGLQFLIQYYNGEERAKGNILERFSAQQFPDLHSELNLSSLELGDSALYFCASSVAIEVNEQFFGPGTRLTVL.

J is TRBJ1-3 and V is TRBV11-2; D perhaps matches TRBD1 (5 bases). CDR3 length equals 16 residues. From germline, CDR1 is SGHAT and CDR2 FQNNGV. The V end was cut by 4 bases, the J end by 0 bases, with 13 bases between. In DNA, the CDR3 is TGTGCCAGCAGCTATCAGGGAGGGGTCTCTGGAAACACCATATATTTT. Encoded protein: CASSYQGGVSGNTIYF.

The chain is built from TRBV6-5 and TRBJ2-3; D uncertain. Trimming removed 0 bases from V and 0 bases from J, with 4 bases in between. Germline values: CDR1 MNHEY, CDR2 SVGAGI. The CDR3 is 14 residues long. The CDR3 protein is CASSYSTSTDTQYF. CDR3 DNA: TGTGCCAGCAGTTACTCGACTAGCACAGATACGCAGTATTTT.

This chain's CDR3 is CASSPRGGAPQEKLFF. The CDR3 nucleotides are TGTGCCAGCAGCCCGCGGGGGGGAGCCCCTCAGGAAAAACTGTTTTTT. The chain couples TRBV7-2 to TRBJ1-4; the D gene is possibly TRBD1 (5 bases). Trimming pared 5 bases from V and 8 bases from J, leaving 21 bases between. In germline, CDR1 is SGHTA, CDR2 FQGNSA. The CDR3 is made up of 16 amino acids.

The rearrangement uses TRBV5-1 and TRBJ1-4; 8 positions match TRBD1. This CDR3 spans 14 amino acids. The V gene end was trimmed by 4 bases and the J gene end by 8 bases; junction bases not matched to a gene: 7. The V gene's germline CDR1 is SGHRS and CDR2 YFSETQ. CDR3 DNA sequence: TGCGCCAGCAGCCGAAGCCGGGACAGGGAAAAACTGTTTTTT. This sequence encodes CASSRSRDREKLFF.

The V gene is TRBV9, the J gene TRBJ2-3; D not resolved. The germline V gene encodes CDR1 SGDLS and CDR2 YYNGEE. Deletions cut 1 base from V and 6 bases from J, with 15 bases between. The CDR3 has 15 amino acids. The CDR3 protein is CASSVIEAPRDTQYF. As DNA, the CDR3 is TGTGCCAGCAGCGTAATAGAAGCGCCGAGGGATACGCAGTATTTT.

The rearrangement joins TRBV10-3 to TRBJ2-3, with a weak D call TRBD1 (6 bases). From germline, CDR1 is ENHRY and CDR2 SYGVKD. This CDR3 spans 12 amino acids. V lost 6 bases, J lost 9 bases, and 13 bases lay in between. The CDR3 bases are TGTGCCATCAGAGGAGACAGGTCCACGCAGTATTTT. It translates to CAIRGDRSTQYF.

The V gene is TRBV7-9, the J gene TRBJ1-1; TRBD1 might be the D (5 bases). CDR3 length: 13 amino acids. Germline V gene lookup returns CDR1 SEHNR and CDR2 FQNEAQ (reference sequence). The V and J ends lost 2 bases and 6 bases respectively, with 10 bases between them. CDR3: CASSLQGIAEAFF. CDR3 nucleotides: TGTGCCAGCAGCTTACAGGGTATCGCTGAAGCTTTCTTT. The full variable domain, in which reference TRBV7-9 and TRBJ1-1 provide the parts outside the CDR3, is DTGVSQNPRHKITKRGQNVTFRCDPISEHNRLYWYRQTLGQGPEFLTYFQNEAQLEKSRLLSDRFSAERPKGSFSTLEIQRTEQGDSAMYLCASSLQGIAEAFFGQGTRLTVV.

CDR3 region: CASSSRAGLQETQYF. As DNA, the CDR3 is TGTGCCAGCAGCTCCCGAGCGGGGCTCCAAGAGACCCAGTACTTC. The chain recombines TRBV7-8 with TRBJ2-5, with 7 nucleotides matching TRBD2. Losses at the gene ends were 4 bases for V and 1 base for J; bases not matched to a gene: 6. Germline V gene sequence: CDR1 SGHVS, CDR2 FQNEAQ. This CDR3 region has 15 residues. The variable domain in full, completed from reference TRBV7-8 and TRBJ2-5, reads GAGVSQSPRYKVAKRGQDVALRCDPISGHVSLFWYQQALGQGPEFLTYFQNEAQLDKSGLPSDRFFAERPEGSVSTLKIQRTQQEDSAVYLCASSSRAGLQETQYFGPGTRLLVL.

The rearrangement links TRBV6-1 to TRBJ1-4, with 7 bases fitting TRBD1. This CDR3 comprises 16 residues. From germline, CDR1 is MNHNS and CDR2 SASEGT. V lost 4 bases, J lost 4 bases, and 9 bases stayed unmatched. Here the CDR3 DNA reads TGTGCCAGCAGTGCCTACCGAGGGGGCAGTAATGAAAAACTGTTTTTT. Its translation is CASSAYRGGSNEKLFF.

V gene TRBV5-6 combines with J gene TRBJ2-7; D perhaps matches TRBD2 (5 bases). Germline assignment: CDR1 SGHDT and CDR2 YYEEEE. CDR3 length: 14 residues. Trimming removed 1 base at V and 2 bases at J, with 10 bases between. Here the CDR3 reads CASSLPGVPYEQYF. CDR3 DNA sequence: TGTGCCAGCAGCTTGCCCGGGGTTCCCTACGAGCAGTACTTC.